This T cell receptor (beta chain) came from a study of CD8+CD57+ T cells in acquired aplastic anemia. Germline V gives CDR1 MGHDK, CDR2 SYGVNS. This CDR3 has 14 amino acids. Both TCR beta VDJ combination and CDR3 sequence profiling were carried out. Genomic DNA was the template for this profiling. TCRdb itself ran the reads through MiXCR, one entry per CDR3 protein. This table holds approximately 98,000 distinct CDR3 sequences, under 60% found once. There are a few counts of this clonotype. A much larger clone differs from this one at a single base, so this may be a read error. The sample consisted of sorted CD4+, CD8+, or CD8+CD57+ T cells (not recorded which) from PBMCs. This receptor was obtained from a human donor in good health, serving as a control. The chain is built from TRBV25-1 and TRBJ1-1; D remains unclear. The CDR3 DNA reads TGTGCCAGCAGTGGTCCGGGGAGGCAACCTGAAGCTCTCTTT. It yields the protein CASSGPGRQPEALF.